Listed here are 17 T cell receptor beta chains from one sample, sequenced in a study of T cell clusters in autoimmune cytopenias. TRB was amplified from 250 ng of peripheral blood genomic DNA per sample. One tube held mixed TRB-A and TRB-B primer pools for touch-down PCR. From the multiplex PCR reads, TCRdb lists one entry per CDR3 protein and no DNA. This sample's table has roughly 6,900 distinct CDR3 sequences. The sample was also linked to a second study, of T cell repertoires in aging, cancer and after chemotherapy.

Sequenced material: peripheral blood. The receptor source for this set is a human donor in good health.

The V and J genes are TRBV12-3 or TRBV12-4 and TRBJ2-7; lacking DNA, the TRBD1 call made by TCRdb goes unchecked. The CDR3 sequence is 17 residues long. CDR3 sequence reads: CASSLKRGEGTPYEQYF.

V and J are TRBV6-5 and TRBJ1-4; TCRdb reports TRBD1, a call that lacks DNA to check it against. Germline lookup yields CDR1 MNHEY and CDR2 SVGAGI. This CDR3 contains 15 residues. The CDR3 protein is CASTTRGQGPEKLFF.

The V and J genes are TRBV6-5 and TRBJ1-1; absent DNA, TCRdb's TRBD1 call cannot be checked. There are 15 residues in the CDR3. CDR1 MNHEY and CDR2 SVGAGI come from the germline V gene. The CDR3 reads CASSLRTVMNTEAFF.

The rearrangement links TRBV27 to TRBJ2-7. The CDR3 length is 13 residues. CDR1 and CDR2 (germline): MNHEY, SMNVEV (reference sequence). This CDR3 is CASRRVSSYEQYF.

The chain has TRBV15 and TRBJ1-3; TCRdb proposes TRBD1, but this gene call is untestable without DNA. The germline CDR1 and CDR2 sequences are LNHNV and YYDKDF (reference sequence). The CDR3 extends over 13 amino acids. CDR3 amino acids: CATSPGPGNTIYF.

This chain joins TRBV7-9 and TRBJ2-1; checking the TCRdb D call of TRBD1 is not possible without DNA. Germline values: CDR1 SEHNR, CDR2 FQNEAQ (reference sequence). The CDR3 is 16 residues long. The CDR3 protein is CASSHLSGQGFDEQFF.

This chain links TRBV6-4 with TRBJ2-3; the D gene TCRdb calls, TRBD1, cannot be checked with no DNA. The CDR3 is 15 amino acids. Germline CDR1 MRHNA, CDR2 SNTAGT. CDR3 region: CASSDRDRGTDTQYF.

The chain links TRBV6-1 to TRBJ2-3; TCRdb lists TRBD1, though no DNA is available to test this call. The CDR3 is made up of 15 amino acids. Germline lookup yields CDR1 MNHNS and CDR2 SASEGT. This CDR3 reads CASSSNRGETDTQYF.

The chain joins TRBV27 to TRBJ2-7; checking the TCRdb D call of TRBD1 is not possible without DNA. The CDR3 totals 14 residues. Germline values: CDR1 MNHEY, CDR2 SMNVEV (reference sequence). CDR3 residues: CASSTRTGLFEQYF.

This clonotype is called medium-sized based on its frequency. The rearrangement links TRBV12-3 or TRBV12-4 to TRBJ2-7; TCRdb names TRBD1, which stays unverified in the absence of DNA. The CDR3 has 17 residues. CDR3 amino acids: CASSLDWTDETTYEQYF.

The chain uses TRBV19 and TRBJ1-1; TCRdb's assignment of TRBD1 cannot be checked, as there is no DNA. This CDR3 is 14 amino acids long. Germline-derived CDR1 and CDR2 are LNHDA and SQIVND (reference sequence). CDR3 sequence reads: CASSIVDNSREAFF.

This clonotype is classed as medium-sized (0.01 to 0.1%) by frequency. J is TRBJ2-5 and V is TRBV6-2 or TRBV6-3; TCRdb returns TRBD1, unconfirmable since there is no DNA. CDR1 and CDR2 (germline): MNHEY, SVGEGT. The CDR3 is 15 residues long. The CDR3 sequence is CASSSPPGARGTQYF.

This clonotype counts as medium-sized (0.01 to 0.1%) by frequency. V is TRBV5-4 and J is TRBJ2-1; without DNA, the TCRdb call of TRBD1 cannot be checked. This CDR3 region has 19 residues. CDR1 SGHNT and CDR2 YYREEE come from the germline V gene (reference sequence). The CDR3 protein is CASSIVGGGGRTGINEQFF. The complete variable domain, with remaining parts taken from reference TRBV5-4 and TRBJ2-1, reads ETGVTQSPTHLIKTRGQQVTLRCSSQSGHNTVSWYQQALGQGPQFIFQYYREEENGRGNFPPRFSGLQFPNYSSELNVNALELDDSALYLCASSIVGGGGRTGINEQFFGPGTRLTVL.

This clonotype is medium-sized (0.01 to 0.1%) by frequency. V usage is TRBV13 and J usage is TRBJ2-1; the TRBD1 assignment by TCRdb is unverifiable without DNA. The CDR3 has 18 amino acids. Looked up from germline, CDR1 is PRHDT and CDR2 is FYEKMQ (reference sequence). The CDR3 sequence: CASCAGQGIPLSYNEQFF.

This sequence joins TRBV19 and TRBJ2-1; absent DNA, TCRdb's TRBD2 call cannot be checked. The CDR3 is made up of 13 amino acids. Looked up from germline, CDR1 is LNHDA and CDR2 is SQIVND (reference sequence). The CDR3 region is CASSVNSPDEQFF.

This clonotype is labeled medium-sized based on frequency. The chain has TRBV24-1 and TRBJ2-1; TCRdb names TRBD2, which stays unverified in the absence of DNA. This CDR3 has 17 amino acids. Looked up from germline, CDR1 is KGHDR and CDR2 is SFDVKD. CDR3 loop: CATSDLRSGGSGNEQFF.

Its frequency marks this clonotype as medium-sized. The chain recombines TRBV19 with TRBJ2-6; TCRdb returns TRBD1, unconfirmable since there is no DNA. Germline CDR1 and CDR2: LNHDA and SQIVND (reference sequence). CDR3 size: 17 residues. The CDR3 sequence: CASSMYFQGAGANVLTF.